The 3 T cell receptor beta chains below come from one sample, sequenced in a study of blood T cell repertoires in COVID-19. Clones were sequenced by immunoSEQ multiplex PCR, and TCRdb holds only the in-frame ones, with some missing. The table shows tens of thousands of clones, with over 75% occurring only once. Source material: peripheral blood. All receptors derive from a man aged 50-60 years with acute or convalescent COVID-19.

This chain's CDR3 is CASSLGAGNYGYTF. For the CDR3, the DNA is TGTGCCAGCAGCTTGGGTGCAGGAAACTATGGCTACACCTTC. The rearrangement joins TRBV5-5 to TRBJ1-2; D gene ambiguous. V gave up 0 bases and J gave up 2 bases, with 8 bases separating them. The CDR3 is 14 amino acids. The V gene's germline CDR1 is SGHKS and CDR2 YYEKEE (reference sequence).

This clone is a singleton in its sample. This chain joins TRBV5-1 and TRBJ2-1, with no clear D. The V and J ends lost 1 base and 1 base respectively, with 9 bases between them. This CDR3 is 15 amino acids long. Germline loops: CDR1 SGHRS, CDR2 YFSETQ. The CDR3 sequence: CASSLSVYSYNEQFF. The DNA of the CDR3 is TGCGCCAGCAGCTTGTCGGTGTATTCCTACAATGAGCAGTTCTTC.

This rearrangement joins TRBV18 to TRBJ2-7; no clear D. V was trimmed by 1 base and J by 7 bases, leaving 8 bases between them. The CDR3 has 12 amino acids. Germline-derived CDR1 and CDR2 are KGHSH and LQKENI. This CDR3 is CASSPQTGEQYF. The CDR3 bases are TGTGCCAGCTCACCACAGACCGGGGAGCAGTACTTC.